The clone carrying this T cell receptor beta chain turned up a few times. The sample belongs to a study of blood T cell repertoires in COVID-19. Study details: Sources were T cells, B-cell-depleted T cells, or PBMCs; the material itself was cDNA or gDNA.

J gave up 1 base and V 5 bases, and 5 bases lay outside the gene matches. Germline V gene lookup returns CDR1 SGHTS and CDR2 YDEGEE. CDR3 length equals 14 residues. Per the original data handling: Counts of nucleated cells, estimated from reference gene primer amplification, were obtained. Generated by immunoSEQ multiplex PCR, the TCRdb table keeps only in-frame clones and is missing some. V and J calls and clone size are those listed in that table; D and trimming were worked out from the DNA. The table has roughly 70,000 clones, more than 60% seen once; the top ten hold about 20%. The sample comprised peripheral blood. The clonotype was recovered from a man aged 55 to 69 with acute or convalescent COVID-19. This chain links TRBV5-8 with TRBJ2-5; 7 positions agree with TRBD1. CDR3 in amino acids: CASSRGQPQETQYF. CDR3 DNA sequence: TGTGCCAGCAGTCGGGGACAGCCCCAAGAGACCCAGTACTTC.